One and the same sample provided the 31 T cell receptor beta chains below, sequenced in a study of T cells in Graves' hyperthyroidism and ophthalmopathy. TCR beta CDR3 regions were amplified from RNA transcripts. TCR CDR3 regions were first amplified by RT-PCR with HTBI primers. Using its own MiXCR run on the multiplex PCR reads, TCRdb lists one record per CDR3 protein. The profile covers fewer than 500,000 distinct CDR3 sequences, with roughly 14% appearing a single time and around 21% taken by the ten largest. Sequencing was done on a sample of blood. The receptors shown here come from a man aged 25-45 years with Graves' hyperthyroidism that later progressed to Graves' ophthalmopathy.

This clonotype occurred many times. The V call is TRBV6-1, the J call TRBJ1-5; 7 bases fit TRBD1. Germline CDR1 is MNHNS and CDR2 is SASEGT. The CDR3 is made up of 15 amino acids. The trim removed 6 bases at V and 2 bases at J, leaving 7 bases unmatched. CDR3 sequence: CASRRQGWGNQPQHF. Written as DNA, the CDR3 is TGTGCCAGCAGGCGACAGGGTTGGGGCAATCAGCCCCAGCATTTT.

The chain employs TRBV6-6 and TRBJ2-7; TRBD1 or TRBD2 may be the D gene (5 bases each). The CDR3 contains 14 residues. Germline CDR1 and CDR2: MNHNY and SVGAGI (reference sequence). Trimming removed 0 bases from V and 1 base from J, with 7 bases in between. CDR3 loop: CASSYSGASYEQYF. The CDR3 DNA reads TGTGCCAGCAGTTACTCCGGGGCATCCTACGAGCAGTACTTC.

The sample holds many counts of this clonotype. CDR3 coding DNA: TGTGCCTGGAGCAAACAGGAGAACACTGAAGCTTTCTTT. This sequence encodes CAWSKQENTEAFF. The gene calls are TRBV30 and TRBJ1-1; TRBD1 might be the D (5 bases). Germline V gene sequence: CDR1 GTSNPN, CDR2 SVGIG (reference sequence). The CDR3 consists of 13 residues. Trimming cost V 3 bases and J 1 base, with 9 bases left between them.

V usage is TRBV6-1 and J usage is TRBJ2-7; 8 bases are a match to TRBD2. The V gene's germline CDR1 is MNHNS and CDR2 SASEGT. The CDR3 has 13 amino acids. Losses at the gene ends were 7 bases for V and 5 bases for J; bases not matched to a gene: 7. The CDR3 loop reads CASIFSGGDEQYF. As DNA, the CDR3 is TGTGCCAGCATATTCAGCGGGGGAGACGAGCAGTACTTC.

This clonotype was detected ten times or more. The CDR3 DNA sequence: TGTGCCAGCAGTAGTGATAGCGGCCGCACAGATACGCAGTATTTT. The encoded protein is CASSSDSGRTDTQYF. This rearrangement joins TRBV2 to TRBJ2-3; tentative D call: TRBD2 (6 bases). The CDR3 contains 15 residues. Germline V gene lookup returns CDR1 SNHLY and CDR2 FYNNEI. Trimming removed 5 bases from V and 1 base from J, with 13 bases in between.

This clonotype was counted at least ten times. This chain joins TRBV28 and TRBJ1-1; possibly TRBD1 for D (6 bases). This CDR3 comprises 15 residues. Trimming removed 3 bases from V and 5 bases from J, with 16 bases in between. Per the germline V gene, CDR1 is MDHEN and CDR2 is SYDVKM. CDR3 loop: CASSLEGEVWTEAFF. In DNA form, the CDR3 reads TGTGCCAGCAGTTTGGAGGGGGAGGTTTGGACTGAAGCTTTCTTT.

This clonotype was seen many times. As DNA, the CDR3 is TGTGCCAGCAGATACTCAGGGAGTGGCTACACCTTC. Residues: CASRYSGSGYTF. The J gene is TRBJ1-2, the V gene TRBV28; a weak D match, TRBD1 (5 bases). V gave up 6 bases and J gave up 7 bases, with 12 bases separating them. This CDR3 spans 12 amino acids. Looked up from germline, CDR1 is MDHEN and CDR2 is SYDVKM.

CDR3 DNA sequence: TGCAGTGTCCACAGGGATTATGGCTACACCTTC. Translating gives CSVHRDYGYTF. The chain joins TRBV20-1 to TRBJ1-2; maybe TRBD1 (6 bases). The germline gives CDR1 DFQATT, CDR2 SNEGSKA (reference sequence). CDR3 size: 11 residues. The V end was cut by 7 bases, the J end by 5 bases, with 11 bases between.

This clonotype was detected ten times or more. CDR3 in DNA: TGTGCCAGCAGCTTAGTGTTGCAGGGGGCTACAAACGAGCAGTACTTC. As protein: CASSLVLQGATNEQYF. The chain combines TRBV11-2 with TRBJ2-7; TRBD1 aligns across 8 bases. CDR1 and CDR2 (germline): SGHAT, FQNNGV. This CDR3 has 16 amino acids. Germline trimming cut 1 base from V and 5 bases from J; bases unmatched to any gene: 10.

At least ten counts were recorded for this clonotype. Here the CDR3 reads CSARGLGQVYGYTF. The CDR3 coding sequence is TGCAGTGCTAGGGGCCTCGGACAGGTCTATGGCTACACCTTC. This chain joins TRBV20-1 and TRBJ1-2; 7 bases map to TRBD1. The V segment lost 3 bases and the J segment 4 bases; nucleotides outside the gene matches: 8. The CDR3 extends over 14 amino acids. Germline assignment: CDR1 DFQATT and CDR2 SNEGSKA (reference sequence).

The rearrangement links TRBV6-1 to TRBJ1-1; a weak D match, TRBD1 (5 bases). CDR1 is MNHNS and CDR2 is SASEGT in the germline V gene. This CDR3 contains 14 residues. V lost 6 bases to trimming and J lost 5 bases, with 16 bases between them. The DNA for the CDR3 is TGTGCCAGCAGACCCCAGCGGGGGGAGACTGAAGCTTTCTTT. It is translated as CASRPQRGETEAFF.

In its sample, this clonotype was seen many times. The rearrangement uses TRBV24-1 and TRBJ2-2, with D tentatively TRBD2 (6 bases). The CDR3 consists of 15 residues. Germline V gene lookup returns CDR1 KGHDR and CDR2 SFDVKD. The V end lost 3 bases, the J end lost 4 bases, and 11 bases lay between the germline ends. CDR3 nucleotides: TGTGCCACCAGTGATCCCCCAGCGGGCACCGGGGAGCTGTTTTTT. Translation gives CATSDPPAGTGELFF.

The rearrangement uses TRBV5-6 and TRBJ1-2, with D tentatively TRBD1 (6 bases). CDR1 is SGHDT and CDR2 is YYEEEE in the germline V gene. The CDR3 is 16 amino acids. The germline V and J ends were trimmed by 7 bases and 4 bases, with 23 bases remaining between them. The CDR3 DNA follows: TGTGCCAGCTGGGGGGCAGCCAAGGCCCTCTCCTATGGCTACACCTTC. Translating it yields CASWGAAKALSYGYTF.

The chain uses TRBV7-6 and TRBJ1-4; unclear D gene. Germline lookup yields CDR1 SGHVS and CDR2 FNYEAQ. The CDR3 extends over 16 amino acids. V was clipped by 3 bases and J by 8 bases, with 19 bases between them. The CDR3 spells CASSFSGDGVEEKLFF. The CDR3 nucleotides read TGTGCCAGCAGCTTTAGCGGAGACGGGGTTGAGGAAAAACTGTTTTTT.

This clonotype was seen many times. V usage is TRBV20-1 and J usage is TRBJ2-1; 7 bases match TRBD2. J gave up 7 bases and V 3 bases, and 12 bases lay outside the gene matches. CDR1 and CDR2 (germline): DFQATT, SNEGSKA (reference sequence). The CDR3 is 15 amino acids. The CDR3 coding sequence is TGCAGTGCTAGTGGAGGCGGGGGTCTCTCTAATGAGCAGTTCTTC. Its translation is CSASGGGGLSNEQFF.

This clonotype was counted many times. The chain has TRBV20-1 and TRBJ2-2, with a possible D match to TRBD2 (5 bases). V gave up 0 bases and J gave up 0 bases, with 20 bases separating them. Germline V CDR1 and CDR2: DFQATT, SNEGSKA (reference sequence). The CDR3 is 19 residues long. The CDR3 nucleotides are TGCAGTGCTAGAGATCTATTGGGGAAACGGGGTACGAACACCGGGGAGCTGTTTTTT. This encodes CSARDLLGKRGTNTGELFF.

The V and J genes are TRBV4-1 and TRBJ2-7; TRBD2 matches at 8 bases. The germline CDR1 and CDR2 sequences are MGHRA and YSYEKL. This CDR3 region has 18 residues. V lost 2 bases, J lost 4 bases, and 16 bases stayed unmatched. CDR3 coding DNA: TGCGCCAGCAGCCAAACCACAAGTACCGGGGGGGAAACGTACGAGCAGTACTTC. Its protein is CASSQTTSTGGETYEQYF.

V is TRBV28 and J is TRBJ1-3; D perhaps matches TRBD1 (5 bases). Germline V gene lookup returns CDR1 MDHEN and CDR2 SYDVKM. This CDR3 has 13 amino acids. V was trimmed by 5 bases and J by 2 bases, leaving 7 bases between them. The CDR3: CASSGAPGNTIYF. CDR3 sequence (DNA): TGTGCCAGCAGTGGGGCCCCTGGAAACACCATATATTTT.

This clonotype was counted ten times or more. J is TRBJ1-4 and V is TRBV12-3 or TRBV12-4; D not resolved. This CDR3 contains 15 residues. The ends were cut back, 7 bases at V and 0 bases at J, with 12 bases in the middle. The CDR3 reads CASTDKIATNEKLFF. CDR3 coding DNA: TGTGCCAGCACCGACAAGATTGCAACTAATGAAAAACTGTTTTTT.

About this clonotype itself: A much larger clone sits a single nucleotide away, making a read error possible. This rearrangement joins TRBV7-2 to TRBJ1-2; 9 bases map to TRBD1. The CDR3 spans 16 residues. V lost 1 base and J lost 5; bases outside the gene matches: 8. Germline values: CDR1 SGHTA, CDR2 FQGNSA. The CDR3: CASSLVPGQGDYGYTF. DNA of the CDR3: TGTGCCAGCAGCTTAGTACCGGGACAGGGAGATTATGGCTACACCTTC.

The chain uses TRBV6-1 and TRBJ2-2; D unresolved. This CDR3 contains 12 residues. Trimming took 3 bases from V and 13 from J, leaving 12 bases between them. Germline V CDR1 and CDR2: MNHNS, SASEGT. The DNA for the CDR3 is TGTGCCAGCAGTGACCCCGGCAGGCCGCTGTTTTTT. Translated, it gives CASSDPGRPLFF.

This chain links TRBV13 with TRBJ2-7; 7 nucleotides agree with TRBD1. Germline V gene data show CDR1 as PRHDT and CDR2 as FYEKMQ (reference sequence). The CDR3 is made up of 16 amino acids. V lost 0 bases to trimming and J lost 0 bases; unmatched junction nucleotides: 5. The CDR3 bases are TGTGCCAGCAGCTTAGGGGGACAGTTGAGCTCCTACGAGCAGTACTTC. Protein sequence: CASSLGGQLSSYEQYF.

As concerns this clonotype: Its ends do not fully match the called genes, so a read error is possible. This chain links TRBV30 with TRBJ1-2; weak D call: TRBD1 (6 bases). The germline CDR1 and CDR2 sequences are GTSNPN and SVGIG (reference sequence). The CDR3 runs 14 residues. CDR3 loop: CAWSRQAISYDYTF. CDR3 nucleotides: TGTGCCTGGAGTAGACAGGCCATATCATATGACTACACCTTC.

The V call is TRBV5-1, the J call TRBJ1-4; 8 positions agree with TRBD1. V lost 2 bases, J lost 5 bases, and 14 bases stayed unmatched. There are 18 residues in the CDR3. Per germline, CDR1 SGHRS and CDR2 YFSETQ. Here the CDR3 reads CASSFGPRRQGLNEKLFF. The DNA for the CDR3 is TGCGCCAGCAGCTTTGGTCCAAGGAGACAGGGGCTGAATGAAAAACTGTTTTTT.

With regard to this clonotype: A much larger clone lies one base from this, so it may be a read error. The chain has TRBV2 and TRBJ2-5; D ambiguous. Looked up from germline, CDR1 is SNHLY and CDR2 is FYNNEI. The CDR3 loop spans 14 amino acids. In DNA form, the CDR3 reads TGTGCCCGCAGTGTGGAGCACACCCAAGAGACCCAGTACTTC. It yields the protein CARSVEHTQETQYF. Supplemented by reference TRBV2 and TRBJ2-5, the full variable domain reads EPEVTQTPSHQVTQMGQEVILRCVPISNHLYFYWYRQILGQKVEFLVSFYNNEISEKSEIFDDQFSVERPDGSNFTLKIRSTKLEDSAMYFCARSVEHTQETQYFGPGTRLLVL.

This clonotype was detected a few times. The chain couples TRBV28 to TRBJ2-3, with D maybe TRBD1 (6 bases). The length of the CDR3 is 16 residues. Deletions cut 6 bases from V and 4 bases from J, with 20 bases between. In germline, CDR1 is MDHEN, CDR2 SYDVKM. Here the CDR3 DNA reads TGTGCCAGCAGACCGACGGTGAGGGGGTCGGCAGATACGCAGTATTTT. Protein sequence: CASRPTVRGSADTQYF. Drawing the rest from reference TRBV28 and TRBJ2-3, the complete variable domain is DVKVTQSSRYLVKRTGEKVFLECVQDMDHENMFWYRQDPGLGLRLIYFSYDVKMKEKGDIPEGYSVSREKKERFSLILESASTNQTSMYLCASRPTVRGSADTQYFGPGTRLTVL.

This clonotype was found many times. The CDR3 loop is CASMGDSYNEQFF. The CDR3 region has the DNA TGTGCCAGCATGGGGGACTCCTACAATGAGCAGTTCTTC. The chain links TRBV28 to TRBJ2-1; tentatively, D is TRBD1 or TRBD2 (5 bases each). The CDR3 extends over 13 amino acids. Germline V CDR1 and CDR2: MDHEN, SYDVKM. Deletions cut 7 bases from V and 0 bases from J, with 7 bases between.

V gene TRBV15 combines with J gene TRBJ1-1; D is unclear. This CDR3 region has 13 residues. In germline, CDR1 is LNHNV, CDR2 YYDKDF (reference sequence). V was trimmed by 2 bases and J by 8 bases, leaving 12 bases between them. CDR3 loop: CATSRRPDAEAFF. The CDR3 DNA is TGTGCCACCAGCAGACGCCCCGACGCGGAAGCTTTCTTT.

The chain is built from TRBV28 and TRBJ2-6; no firm D call. Germline V gives CDR1 MDHEN, CDR2 SYDVKM. The CDR3 is made up of 14 amino acids. Trimming removed 4 bases from V and 2 bases from J, with 6 bases in between. This chain's CDR3 is CASSYGPGANVLTF. The CDR3 nucleotides are TGTGCCAGCAGTTACGGGCCTGGGGCCAACGTCCTGACTTTC.

The chain is built from TRBV3-1 and TRBJ2-4; possible D gene TRBD1, 6 bases. V lost 4 bases and J lost 0, with 13 bases in between. This CDR3 is built from 16 residues. Germline values: CDR1 LGHDT, CDR2 YNNKEL (reference sequence). CDR3 region: CASSRGHTLAKNIQYF. The CDR3 DNA follows: TGTGCCAGCAGCCGGGGACATACACTAGCCAAAAACATTCAGTACTTC.

Ten or more counts support this clonotype. The genes are TRBV13 and TRBJ1-5, with D hard to call. V lost 0 bases and J 0 bases, leaving 12 bases between the germline ends. This CDR3 region has 17 residues. CDR1 and CDR2 from the germline V gene are PRHDT and FYEKMQ (reference sequence). The CDR3 region is CASSLGRGRDSNQPQHF. The CDR3 DNA sequence: TGTGCCAGCAGCTTAGGTCGGGGAAGGGATAGCAATCAGCCCCAGCATTTT.